Given below is one T cell receptor (beta chain) in context. Its antigen is not known. This sample stems from a study of T cell repertoires in cytomegalovirus infection. About the study: The authors relied on CMV epitopes, both recently identified HLA-C-restricted and well-studied HLA-B-restricted.

Germline values: CDR1 MGHRA, CDR2 YSYEKL. This CDR3 is built from 16 residues. Trimming left V 4 bases short and J 3 bases short, with 15 bases between. TCRdb redid the calling of the reads with MiXCR, one entry per CDR3 protein. Of a few hundred thousand distinct CDR3 sequences listed, about 40% are singletons. Study findings and constraints: The ex vivo response showed dominance by HLA-C-restricted CMV-specific TCR beta clonotypes.

The sequence derives from a human donor in good health (CMV status not recorded). Some clones in this sample may be carry-over from other donors' samples. The chain joins TRBV4-1 to TRBJ1-4, with D perhaps TRBD1 (5 bases). This sample comprised cultured PBMCs, obtained from culture after CMV antigen stimulation. The CDR3 region has the DNA TGCGCCAGCAGCCCTAGAACCAGGGTGTCTAATGAAAAACTGTTTTTT. Translated, it gives CASSPRTRVSNEKLFF.